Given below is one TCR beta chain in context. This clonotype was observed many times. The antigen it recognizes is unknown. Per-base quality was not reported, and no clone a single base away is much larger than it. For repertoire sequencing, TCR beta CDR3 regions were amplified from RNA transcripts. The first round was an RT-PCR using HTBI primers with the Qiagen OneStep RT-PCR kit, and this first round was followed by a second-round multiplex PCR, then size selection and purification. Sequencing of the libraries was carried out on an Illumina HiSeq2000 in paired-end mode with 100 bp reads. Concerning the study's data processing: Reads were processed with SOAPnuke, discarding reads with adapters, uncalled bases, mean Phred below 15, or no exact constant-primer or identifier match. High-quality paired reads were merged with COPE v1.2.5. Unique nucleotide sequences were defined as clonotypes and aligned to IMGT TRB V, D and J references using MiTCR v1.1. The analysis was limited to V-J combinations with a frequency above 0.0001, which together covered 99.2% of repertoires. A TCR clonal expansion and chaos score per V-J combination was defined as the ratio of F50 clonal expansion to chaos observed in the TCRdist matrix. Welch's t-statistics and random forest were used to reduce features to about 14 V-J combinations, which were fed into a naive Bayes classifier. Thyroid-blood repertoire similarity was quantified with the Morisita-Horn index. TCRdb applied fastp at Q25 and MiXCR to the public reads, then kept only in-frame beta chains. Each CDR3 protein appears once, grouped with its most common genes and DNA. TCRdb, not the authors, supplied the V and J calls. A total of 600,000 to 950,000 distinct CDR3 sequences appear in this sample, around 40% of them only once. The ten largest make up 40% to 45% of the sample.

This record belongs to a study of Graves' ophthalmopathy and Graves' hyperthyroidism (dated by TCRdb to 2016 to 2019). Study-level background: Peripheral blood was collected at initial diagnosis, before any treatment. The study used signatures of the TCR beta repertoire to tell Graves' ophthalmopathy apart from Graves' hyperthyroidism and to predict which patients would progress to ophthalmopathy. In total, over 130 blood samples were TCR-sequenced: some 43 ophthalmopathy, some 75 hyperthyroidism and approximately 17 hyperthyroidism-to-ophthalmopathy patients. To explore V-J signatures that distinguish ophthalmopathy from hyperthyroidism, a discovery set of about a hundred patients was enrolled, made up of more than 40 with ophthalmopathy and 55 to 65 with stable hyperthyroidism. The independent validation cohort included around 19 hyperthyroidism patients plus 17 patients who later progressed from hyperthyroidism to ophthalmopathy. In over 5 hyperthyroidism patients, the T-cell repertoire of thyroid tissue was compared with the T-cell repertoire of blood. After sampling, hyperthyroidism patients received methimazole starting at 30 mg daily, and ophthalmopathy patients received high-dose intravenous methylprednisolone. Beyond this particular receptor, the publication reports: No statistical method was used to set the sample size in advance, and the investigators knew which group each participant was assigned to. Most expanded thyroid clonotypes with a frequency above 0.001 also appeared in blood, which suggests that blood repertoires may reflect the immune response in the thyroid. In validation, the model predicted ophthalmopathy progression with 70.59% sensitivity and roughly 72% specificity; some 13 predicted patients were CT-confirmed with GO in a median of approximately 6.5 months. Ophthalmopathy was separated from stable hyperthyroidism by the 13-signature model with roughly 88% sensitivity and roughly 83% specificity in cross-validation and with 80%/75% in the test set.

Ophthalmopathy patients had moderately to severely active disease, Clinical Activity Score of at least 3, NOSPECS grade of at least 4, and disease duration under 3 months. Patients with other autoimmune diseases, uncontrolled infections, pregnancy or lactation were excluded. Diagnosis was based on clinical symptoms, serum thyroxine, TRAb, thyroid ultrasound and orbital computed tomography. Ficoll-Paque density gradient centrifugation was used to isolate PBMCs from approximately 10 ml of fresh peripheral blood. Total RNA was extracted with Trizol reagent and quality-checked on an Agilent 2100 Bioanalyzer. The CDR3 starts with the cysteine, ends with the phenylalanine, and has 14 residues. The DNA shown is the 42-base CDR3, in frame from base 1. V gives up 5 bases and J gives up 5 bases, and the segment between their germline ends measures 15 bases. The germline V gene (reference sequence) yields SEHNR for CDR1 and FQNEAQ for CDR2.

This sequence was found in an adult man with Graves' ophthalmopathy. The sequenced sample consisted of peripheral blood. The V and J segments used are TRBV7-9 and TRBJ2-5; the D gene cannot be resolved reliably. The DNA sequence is TGTGCCAGCAGCCTGGTAGGGTTGCGGGAGACCCAGTACTTC. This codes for CASSLVGLRETQYF.